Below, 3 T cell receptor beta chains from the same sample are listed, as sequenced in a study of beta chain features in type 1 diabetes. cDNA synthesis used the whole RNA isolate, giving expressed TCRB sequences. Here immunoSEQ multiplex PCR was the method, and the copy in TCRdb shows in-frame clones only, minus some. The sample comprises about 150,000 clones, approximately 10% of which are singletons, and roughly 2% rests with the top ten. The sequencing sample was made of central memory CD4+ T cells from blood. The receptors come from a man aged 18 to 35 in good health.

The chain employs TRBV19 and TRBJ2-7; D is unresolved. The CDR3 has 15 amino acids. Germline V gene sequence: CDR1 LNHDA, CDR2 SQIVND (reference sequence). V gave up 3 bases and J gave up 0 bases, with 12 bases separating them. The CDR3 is CASSIVQSRSYEQYF. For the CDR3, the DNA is TGTGCCAGTAGTATTGTGCAGAGTCGCTCCTACGAGCAGTACTTC.

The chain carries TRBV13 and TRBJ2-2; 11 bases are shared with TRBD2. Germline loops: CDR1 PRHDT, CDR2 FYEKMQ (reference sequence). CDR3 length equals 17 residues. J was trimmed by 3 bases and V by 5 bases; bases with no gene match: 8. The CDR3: CASSITGTSGDTGELFF. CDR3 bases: TGTGCCAGCAGCATAACCGGGACTAGCGGCGACACCGGGGAGCTGTTTTTT.

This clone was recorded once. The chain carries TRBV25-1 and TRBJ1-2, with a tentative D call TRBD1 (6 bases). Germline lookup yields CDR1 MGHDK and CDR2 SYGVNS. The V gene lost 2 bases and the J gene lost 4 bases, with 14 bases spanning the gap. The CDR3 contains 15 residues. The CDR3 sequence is CASSEPDRRGYGYTF. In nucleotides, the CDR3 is TGTGCCAGCAGTGAACCCGACAGGAGGGGCTATGGCTACACCTTC.